The present T cell receptor beta chain was sequenced within a study of shared clonotypes between healthy human individuals. Study-wide results and limits: Clonotypes which were not shared had lower generation probabilities than clonotypes that all four donors shared. Represented diversity (both genetic and exposure-history) was limited by the small number of donors.

Naive CD8 populations comprised CD45RO-negative cells positively selected for CCR7, excluding terminally differentiated effector memory CD45RA+ cells. Several immunoSEQ plates received, in even portions, the genomic DNA of each subset. Sequenced by immunoSEQ multiplex PCR; TCRdb stores in-frame clones only, minus some. The sample lists roughly 2.1 million clones, 90% to 95% occurring once. Trimming took 6 bases from V and 5 from J, leaving 14 bases between them. CDR1 MDHEN and CDR2 SYDVKM come from the germline V gene. The CDR3 is 13 amino acids. Regarding this clone: Its target is not known.

This receptor was obtained from a man in his late teens or twenties in good health. Some clones in this sample may be carry-over from other donors' samples. The chain carries TRBV28 and TRBJ2-7; possibly TRBD1 for D (6 bases). Sequenced input: naive CD8+ T cells from PBMCs. The CDR3 sequence: CASSDQGFDEQYF. The CDR3 nucleotides are TGTGCCAGCAGCGATCAGGGGTTCGACGAGCAGTACTTC.